This T cell receptor beta chain was obtained from a study of shared clonotypes between healthy human individuals. Sorted-subset replicate PCRs used 200 ng DNA, around 27,000 T cell genomes. Sequencing used immunoSEQ multiplex PCR; TCRdb keeps in-frame clones, though not all of them. The table shows approximately 1.5 million clones, with just under 99% occurring only once. This CDR3 has 14 amino acids. CDR1 is SEHNR, CDR2 FQNEAQ, per germline (reference sequence). With 3 bases removed from V and 7 bases from J, the gap between germline ends came to 13 bases. The TCR originated in a man in his thirties or forties in good health. Input material: naive CD4+ T cells sorted from blood. Subset noted: CD45RA+ positively selected. The chain is built from TRBV7-9 and TRBJ1-5, with D uncertain. DNA for the CDR3: TGTGCCAGCAGCTTCGGCAGGTTGGGGCAGCCCCAGCATTTT. Translation gives CASSFGRLGQPQHF.